Below, 29 T cell receptor beta chains from the same sample are listed, as sequenced in a study of blood T cell repertoires in COVID-19. The assay was immunoSEQ multiplex PCR, and TCRdb's table has in-frame clones only and misses some. The sample has about 110,000 clones; over 75% are singletons. The sample consisted of peripheral blood. The source is a man aged 50 to 60 with acute or convalescent COVID-19.

V gene TRBV5-1 combines with J gene TRBJ2-5; the D gene is possibly TRBD1 (5 bases). CDR1 and CDR2 from the germline V gene are SGHRS and YFSETQ. V lost 3 bases and J 0 bases, leaving 15 bases between the germline ends. The CDR3 spans 16 residues. This CDR3 reads CASSYQATGNQETQYF. The CDR3 nucleotides are TGCGCCAGCAGCTATCAAGCCACAGGTAACCAAGAGACCCAGTACTTC. The whole variable domain, filled in from reference TRBV5-1 and TRBJ2-5, reads KAGVTQTPRYLIKTRGQQVTLSCSPISGHRSVSWYQQTPGQGLQFLFEYFSETQRNKGNFPGRFSGRQFSNSRSEMNVSTLELGDSALYLCASSYQATGNQETQYFGPGTRLLVL.

The CDR3 here is CAISELETQYF. CDR3 DNA: TGTGCCATCAGTGAGCTGGAGACCCAGTACTTC. V usage is TRBV10-3 and J usage is TRBJ2-5; D gene ambiguous. In germline, CDR1 is ENHRY, CDR2 SYGVKD. Trimming shortened V by 2 bases and J by 5 bases, and 3 bases separated the two germline ends. The CDR3 totals 11 residues.

The chain joins TRBV18 to TRBJ2-7; 10 bases match TRBD1. This CDR3 has 15 residues. Trimming cost V 2 bases and J 2 bases; bases outside gene matches: 3. Germline V gene lookup returns CDR1 KGHSH and CDR2 LQKENI. CDR3 protein: CASSPAGTGAYEQYF. The CDR3 region has the DNA TGTGCCAGCTCACCAGCCGGGACAGGGGCCTACGAGCAGTACTTC.

In its sample, this clone was seen a few times. This rearrangement joins TRBV9 to TRBJ2-1; 8 bases map to TRBD2. Germline CDR1 SGDLS, CDR2 YYNGEE. Trimming at V came to 3 bases and at J to 5 bases, leaving 7 bases not matched to a gene. This CDR3 has 15 residues. CDR3 in amino acids: CASSASGSSNNEQFF. CDR3 nucleotides: TGTGCCAGCAGCGCAAGCGGGAGTAGTAACAATGAGCAGTTCTTC.

This clone has only a few counts. The chain links TRBV11-3 to TRBJ2-1; TRBD2 matches at 9 bases. The V and J ends lost 0 bases and 4 bases, in that order; junction bases with no gene match: 7. CDR1 and CDR2 (germline): SGHNT, YENEEA. The CDR3 is 17 amino acids. The CDR3 sequence is CASSLDTSGGPYNEQFF. CDR3 DNA sequence: TGTGCCAGCAGCTTAGATACGAGCGGGGGGCCATACAATGAGCAGTTCTTC.

This clone was detected only a few times. This rearrangement joins TRBV6-6 to TRBJ1-1; no reliable D call. Germline V gives CDR1 MNHNY, CDR2 SVGAGI (reference sequence). Trimming removed 5 bases from V and 1 base from J, with 8 bases in between. The CDR3 extends over 13 amino acids. Here the CDR3 reads CASSDTENTEAFF. The CDR3 bases are TGTGCCAGCAGTGACACGGAGAACACTGAAGCTTTCTTT.

The rearrangement joins TRBV6-5 to TRBJ1-3, with TRBD1 as a possible D gene (6 bases). There are 16 residues in the CDR3. Between the trimmed V and J ends, which lost 4 bases and 8 bases, there was a span of 21 bases. Germline V gene sequence: CDR1 MNHEY, CDR2 SVGAGI. The CDR3 region has the DNA TGTGCCAGCAGTTTACAGGGTTCACAGCGGCTTGACACCATATATTTT. Its protein is CASSLQGSQRLDTIYF.

The V call is TRBV4-1, the J call TRBJ1-6; tentative D call: TRBD1 (6 bases). CDR3 length: 17 amino acids. Germline V lookup: CDR1 MGHRA, CDR2 YSYEKL. The V end lost 2 bases, the J end lost 0 bases, and 11 bases lay between the germline ends. Here the CDR3 DNA reads TGCGCCAGCAGCCAAAAGGGGGTGAGCTCCTATAATTCACCCCTCCACTTT. Translated, it gives CASSQKGVSSYNSPLHF.

V is TRBV5-4 and J is TRBJ2-3, with 12 bases that match TRBD2. Trimming removed 4 bases from V and 3 bases from J; junction bases left unmatched: 6. Germline values: CDR1 SGHNT, CDR2 YYREEE (reference sequence). This CDR3 spans 16 amino acids. CDR3 sequence: CASSPSGGAATDTQYF. CDR3 coding DNA: TGTGCCAGCAGCCCTAGCGGGGGGGCCGCGACAGATACGCAGTATTTT.

The chain combines TRBV5-4 with TRBJ2-4; TRBD1 agrees at 7 bases. Germline loops: CDR1 SGHNT, CDR2 YYREEE (reference sequence). V gave up 4 bases and J gave up 0 bases; unmatched junction bases: 13. The CDR3 spans 18 residues. The CDR3 DNA sequence: TGTGCCAGCAGCCCCCAGGGACAGCCAAAGATAGCCAAAAACATTCAGTACTTC. It codes for CASSPQGQPKIAKNIQYF.

This chain connects TRBV4-1 to TRBJ1-6; possible D gene TRBD1, 5 bases. V was cut by 6 bases and J by 6 bases, with 12 bases left in between. The CDR3 has 14 amino acids. Per germline, CDR1 MGHRA and CDR2 YSYEKL. Here the CDR3 DNA reads TGCGCCAGCAGAACAGGCGTACCTAATTCACCCCTCCACTTT. It specifies CASRTGVPNSPLHF.

The rearrangement joins TRBV18 to TRBJ1-1, with D perhaps TRBD1 (5 bases). V dropped 6 bases and J dropped 4 bases, with 24 bases sitting between them. The CDR3 contains 17 residues. Germline lookup yields CDR1 KGHSH and CDR2 LQKENI. The CDR3 DNA reads TGTGCCAGCTCTTATCTTCCCCAAGGGGAATACCTCACTGAAGCTTTCTTT. The encoded protein is CASSYLPQGEYLTEAFF.

Here the CDR3 reads CASSLALGAAYEQYF. In DNA, the CDR3 is TGTGCCAGCAGCTTAGCCCTAGGCGCAGCCTACGAGCAGTACTTC. The rearrangement links TRBV11-2 to TRBJ2-7; D is unclear. From germline, CDR1 is SGHAT and CDR2 FQNNGV. The CDR3 contains 15 residues. V lost 1 base and J 2 bases, leaving 12 bases between the germline ends.

This clone was seen a handful of times. The chain uses TRBV19 and TRBJ1-1; no definite D call. Germline CDR1 LNHDA, CDR2 SQIVND (reference sequence). The CDR3 length is 15 residues. The V end was cut by 0 bases, the J end by 3 bases, with 11 bases between. Here the CDR3 DNA reads TGTGCCAGTAGTATAGATCCGGACTCAGACACTGAAGCTTTCTTT. Protein: CASSIDPDSDTEAFF.

This chain links TRBV12-3 or TRBV12-4 with TRBJ1-1; tentative D call: TRBD1 (5 bases). The CDR3 runs to 13 residues. Deletions cut 6 bases from V and 1 base from J, with 9 bases between. Here the CDR3 DNA reads TGTGCCAGCAGAGGCAGGGCGAACACTGAAGCTTTCTTT. Protein product: CASRGRANTEAFF.

This clone was observed a handful of times. This chain links TRBV27 with TRBJ1-5; TRBD1 is a possible D gene (5 bases). V was pared by 0 bases and J by 1 base, with 10 bases between. Germline V gene sequence: CDR1 MNHEY, CDR2 SMNVEV (reference sequence). The CDR3 is 16 amino acids. The CDR3 protein is CASSLSPGVSNQPQHF. The CDR3 bases are TGTGCCAGCAGTTTATCACCGGGGGTGAGCAATCAGCCCCAGCATTTT.

This chain connects TRBV25-1 to TRBJ2-5, with D possibly TRBD2 on 7 matching bases. V gave up 1 base and J gave up 2 bases, with 11 bases separating them. The CDR3 totals 15 residues. Germline V lookup: CDR1 MGHDK, CDR2 SYGVNS. The CDR3 nucleotides are TGTGCCAGCAGTGAATGGGGGCGGGGGCAAGAGACCCAGTACTTC. As protein: CASSEWGRGQETQYF. Together with reference TRBV25-1 and TRBJ2-5, the CDR3 gives the full variable domain: EADIYQTPRYLVIGTGKKITLECSQTMGHDKMYWYQQDPGMELHLIHYSYGVNSTEKGDLSSESTVSRIRTEHFPLTLESARPSHTSQYLCASSEWGRGQETQYFGPGTRLLVL.

The rearrangement joins TRBV13 to TRBJ1-2; TRBD1 agrees at 7 bases. The CDR3 contains 13 residues. CDR1 and CDR2 from the germline V gene are PRHDT and FYEKMQ (reference sequence). V lost 5 bases and J lost 2; bases outside the gene matches: 2. The CDR3 DNA reads TGTGCCAGCAGCCAACAGGGGAACTATGGCTACACCTTC. Translating gives CASSQQGNYGYTF.

This clone was recorded only once. Other DNA sequences within the sample encode an identical CDR3. This sequence joins TRBV7-3 and TRBJ2-1; 10 bases are shared with TRBD2. Germline CDR1 reads SGHTA; CDR2 reads FQGTGA. V lost 5 bases to trimming and J lost 2 bases; unmatched junction nucleotides: 3. CDR3 length: 15 residues. The CDR3 nucleotides read TGTGCCAGCAGCCTACTAGCGGGACCCTACAATGAGCAGTTCTTC. This translates into CASSLLAGPYNEQFF.

The chain carries TRBV5-1 and TRBJ2-1; 9 bases map to TRBD2. Germline CDR1 and CDR2: SGHRS and YFSETQ. The ends lost 4 bases at V and 15 bases at J; junction bases unmatched: 17. There are 15 residues in the CDR3. CDR3 sequence: CASSPGERGAKSRFF. As DNA, the CDR3 is TGCGCCAGCAGCCCGGGGGAGCGGGGGGCCAAGAGTCGGTTCTTC.

This clone has a handful of counts. J is TRBJ2-7 and V is TRBV10-3, with 11 positions matching TRBD2. This CDR3 has 15 residues. Germline V gene sequence: CDR1 ENHRY, CDR2 SYGVKD. Trimming cost V 3 bases and J 9 bases; bases outside gene matches: 10. In nucleotides, the CDR3 is TGTGCCATCAGTGAAAGCACTAGCGGGAGTCCCGGGCAGTACTTC. Translated, it gives CAISESTSGSPGQYF.

The chain joins TRBV28 to TRBJ1-2, with TRBD1 matching over 9 bases. Germline CDR1 is MDHEN and CDR2 is SYDVKM. The CDR3 length is 13 residues. The V segment lost 6 bases and the J segment 4 bases; nucleotides outside the gene matches: 3. The CDR3 reads CASRGTGIYGYTF. In nucleotides, the CDR3 is TGTGCCAGCAGGGGGACAGGGATCTATGGCTACACCTTC.

CDR3 protein: CASSQGAGGETQYF. CDR3 nucleotide sequence: TGCGCCAGCAGCCAGGGGGCCGGGGGGGAGACCCAGTACTTC. The rearrangement joins TRBV4-1 to TRBJ2-5, with TRBD2 as a possible D gene (7 bases). The CDR3 is 14 residues long. From germline, CDR1 is MGHRA and CDR2 YSYEKL. V lost 3 bases, J lost 5 bases, and 13 bases lay in between.

The chain couples TRBV12-3 or TRBV12-4 to TRBJ2-7, with D possibly matching TRBD1 (6 bases). V lost 4 bases and J lost 3, with 10 bases in between. The CDR3 has 13 residues. The CDR3 spells CASSSRDIYEQYF. Written as DNA, the CDR3 is TGTGCCAGCAGTTCACGGGACATCTACGAGCAGTACTTC.

This chain uses TRBV6-5 with TRBJ2-5, with TRBD1 as a possible D gene (5 bases). CDR1 and CDR2 from the germline V gene are MNHEY and SVGAGI. With 5 bases removed from V and 4 bases from J, the gap between germline ends came to 11 bases. The CDR3 has 13 residues. CDR3 bases: TGTGCCAGCAGTACGACAGCGCCAGAGACCCAGTACTTC. Translated, it gives CASSTTAPETQYF.

This chain uses TRBV25-1 with TRBJ2-3; 9 nucleotides line up with TRBD2. V shed 6 bases, J shed 2 bases, and the junction held 3 bases outside the gene matches. CDR3 length: 14 residues. The germline V gene encodes CDR1 MGHDK and CDR2 SYGVNS. The CDR3 region is CASRGLATTDTQYF. The CDR3 bases are TGTGCCAGCAGAGGACTAGCGACCACAGATACGCAGTATTTT.

The chain recombines TRBV3-1 (or the pseudogene TRBV3-2) with TRBJ2-3; TRBD2 matches at 8 bases. The CDR3 length is 19 residues. The germline V gene encodes CDR1 LGHDT and CDR2 YNNKEL (reference sequence). After removal of 0 bases from V and 3 bases from J, the junction contained 14 bases not matched to a gene. The CDR3 coding sequence is TGTGCCAGCAGCCAAGATCACAGCGGGGGCTCAAGACGAACAGATACGCAGTATTTT. Protein sequence: CASSQDHSGGSRRTDTQYF.

This clone was counted a few times. The chain carries TRBV9 and TRBJ1-1; D gene uncertain. Germline lookup yields CDR1 SGDLS and CDR2 YYNGEE. Deletions cut 4 bases from V and 1 base from J, with 11 bases between. The CDR3 runs to 14 residues. For the CDR3, the DNA is TGTGCCAGCAGCCTAACCGATTCGAACACTGAAGCTTTCTTT. Translated: CASSLTDSNTEAFF. The full variable domain, with the rest looked up from reference TRBV9 and TRBJ1-1, is DSGVTQTPKHLITATGQRVTLRCSPRSGDLSVYWYQQSLDQGLQFLIQYYNGEERAKGNILERFSAQQFPDLHSELNLSSLELGDSALYFCASSLTDSNTEAFFGQGTRLTVV.

The V gene is TRBV5-1, the J gene TRBJ2-4, with 10 bases aligning to TRBD1. The ends lost 3 bases at V and 2 bases at J; junction bases unmatched: 14. Germline loops: CDR1 SGHRS, CDR2 YFSETQ. This CDR3 region has 19 residues. The CDR3 region has the DNA TGCGCCAGCAGCTCGGTAGGATGGGACAGGGGTGTATCCAAAAACATTCAGTACTTC. Translation gives CASSSVGWDRGVSKNIQYF.